Shown below are 10 T cell receptor beta chains from a single sample sequenced in a study of blood T cells in healthy people across ages. A second PCR, run for roughly 6 to 11 cycles, used a sample-barcoded 5' primer plus a J-beta primer mix. TCRdb reprocessed the 5' RACE reads with MiXCR, giving one entry per CDR3 protein. The sample has 780,000 or so distinct CDR3 sequences; about 61% are singletons. The sequencing sample was made of blood. All receptors derive from a man aged 40-50 years in good health.

This clonotype was recorded a few times. V and J are TRBV7-3 and TRBJ2-3; TRBD2 matches at 11 bases. V trimming: 4 bases; J trimming: 2 bases; junction bases outside the gene matches: 2. CDR1 is SGHTA and CDR2 is FQGTGA in the germline V gene. CDR3 length: 15 amino acids. CDR3 DNA: TGTGCCAGCAGCTCGACTAGCGGGGTCACAGATACGCAGTATTTT. It codes for CASSSTSGVTDTQYF.

CDR3 sequence reads: CASSVFDGVSGANVLTF. The CDR3 coding sequence is TGTGCCAGCAGCGTATTTGACGGAGTCTCTGGGGCCAACGTCCTGACTTTC. The rearrangement joins TRBV9 to TRBJ2-6; no clear D. The V gene lost 1 base and the J gene lost 0 bases, with 11 bases spanning the gap. CDR3 length: 17 residues. CDR1 and CDR2 (germline): SGDLS, YYNGEE.

In this sample, this clonotype turned up a few times. The CDR3 nucleotides read TGCGCCAGCTCCCAGCGGGGGGAAATAAATGAGCAGTTCTTC. Encoded protein: CASSQRGEINEQFF. The chain is built from TRBV4-1 and TRBJ2-1; 9 bases fit TRBD2. Germline CDR1 is MGHRA and CDR2 is YSYEKL. V was clipped by 8 bases and J by 7 bases; unmatched bases: 9. This CDR3 region has 14 residues.

CDR3 in amino acids: CSARVREPYGYTF. The DNA of the CDR3 is TGCAGTGCTAGAGTCAGGGAGCCTTATGGCTACACCTTC. The J gene is TRBJ1-2, the V gene TRBV20-1, with D perhaps matching TRBD1 (5 bases). Germline-derived CDR1 and CDR2 are DFQATT and SNEGSKA (reference sequence). With 1 base removed from V and 5 bases from J, the gap between germline ends came to 11 bases. The CDR3 runs to 13 residues.

V gene TRBV29-1 combines with J gene TRBJ1-1; 7 bases match TRBD1. Looked up from germline, CDR1 is SQVTM and CDR2 is ANQGSEA. The CDR3 sequence is 15 residues long. Germline trimming cut 5 bases from V and 6 bases from J; bases unmatched to any gene: 15. The CDR3 loop is CSVTRTGTDTSEAFF. The CDR3 coding sequence is TGCAGCGTTACCAGGACCGGGACAGATACCTCTGAAGCTTTCTTT.

As to this clonotype: One junction end disagrees with the germline gene, perhaps due to a read error. This chain uses TRBV6-1 with TRBJ1-5, with D unclear. Germline V lookup: CDR1 MNHNS, CDR2 SASEGT. This CDR3 has 11 residues. This chain's CDR3 is CANSEEWPQHF. The CDR3 nucleotides read TGTGCCAACAGTGAAGAATGGCCCCAGCATTTT.

CDR3 nucleotides: TGTGCCAGCAGCCAACAACAGCGGGGGGGGTACGAGCAGTACTTC. Its translation is CASSQQQRGGYEQYF. This chain links TRBV14 with TRBJ2-5; 10 bases fit TRBD2. Near its end, the DNA agrees better with TRBJ2-7, so the J call may be wrong. The germline V gene encodes CDR1 SGHDN and CDR2 FVKESK. The CDR3 has 15 amino acids.

The chain is built from TRBV7-9 and TRBJ1-1; 7 bases are shared with TRBD1. Germline CDR1 is SEHNR and CDR2 is FQNEAQ (reference sequence). The CDR3 spans 18 residues. V lost 10 bases, J lost 1 base, and 21 bases stayed unmatched. CDR3 amino acids: CATSGDRSTSLSNTEAFF. CDR3 nucleotides: TGTGCCACATCCGGGGACAGATCAACCAGCTTATCGAACACTGAAGCTTTCTTT.

CDR3: CASSLGTGNLYGYTF. The CDR3 DNA reads TGTGCCAGCAGCCTAGGGACCGGGAACCTATATGGCTACACCTTC. The J gene is TRBJ1-2, the V gene TRBV14; D is possibly TRBD1 (5 bases). Trimming took off 4 bases at V and 5 bases at J, with 17 bases between the two ends. Germline V CDR1 and CDR2: SGHDN, FVKESK. The CDR3 spans 15 residues.

J is TRBJ2-3 and V is TRBV12-3 or TRBV12-4, with 10 bases that match TRBD1. The CDR3 sequence is 18 residues long. With V trimmed by 7 bases and J by 1 base, 14 bases remained unmatched. DNA for the CDR3: TGTGCCAGCACCAGGACAGGGGGGCTTCGAGTTCGCACAGATACGCAGTATTTT. Encoded protein: CASTRTGGLRVRTDTQYF.